Each of the 13 T cell receptor beta chains below was sequenced from the same sample in a study of shared clonotypes between healthy human individuals. Measured with immunoSEQ multiplex PCR; TCRdb has only the in-frame clones, and not every one. The sample has about 1.5 million clones; 95% to 99% are singletons. The source material was naive CD4+ T cells sorted from blood. Subset specified: CD45RA+ positively selected. These TCRs come from a man between 25 and 39 years old in good health.

The chain has TRBV28 and TRBJ1-4; D perhaps matches TRBD1 (5 bases). From germline, CDR1 is MDHEN and CDR2 SYDVKM. The CDR3 loop spans 14 amino acids. Trimming stripped 6 bases from V and 7 bases from J, with 15 bases between. The CDR3 DNA is TGTGCCAGCAGGTTGGGAGGGGCCGTTGAAAAACTGTTTTTT. Translation: CASRLGGAVEKLFF.

This clone was observed once. This sequence joins TRBV30 and TRBJ2-7; possibly TRBD1 for D (5 bases). There are 11 residues in the CDR3. Germline-derived CDR1 and CDR2 are GTSNPN and SVGIG (reference sequence). Deletions cut 6 bases from V and 3 bases from J, with 9 bases between. Written as DNA, the CDR3 is TGTGCCTGTACAGGTAGCTACGAGCAGTACTTC. Amino acid sequence: CACTGSYEQYF.

V gene TRBV4-3 combines with J gene TRBJ2-1, with a weak D call TRBD1 (6 bases). With 3 bases removed from V and 0 bases from J, the gap between germline ends came to 9 bases. The germline V gene has CDR1 LGHNA and CDR2 YSLEER. The CDR3 is 15 residues long. The CDR3 DNA reads as TGCGCCAGCAGCCAGGCAGGGGTCTCCTACAATGAGCAGTTCTTC. This codes for CASSQAGVSYNEQFF.

J is TRBJ2-2 and V is TRBV2; no clear D gene. The CDR3 spans 13 residues. Trimming took 5 bases from V and 8 from J, leaving 12 bases between them. Germline loops: CDR1 SNHLY, CDR2 FYNNEI. CDR3 residues: CASSSFVGGELFF. The CDR3 DNA reads as TGTGCCAGCAGTTCCTTCGTGGGAGGGGAGCTGTTTTTT.

The chain links TRBV5-1 to TRBJ2-5; TRBD1 matches at 8 bases. The CDR3 is 15 residues long. Trimming cost V 0 bases and J 5 bases; bases outside gene matches: 6. Germline CDR1 SGHRS, CDR2 YFSETQ. DNA for the CDR3: TGCGCCAGCAGCTTGGCGGCAGGGGGCCGGGAGACCCAGTACTTC. This gives the protein CASSLAAGGRETQYF.

This clone appeared a single time. In the same sample, other DNA sequences code for this CDR3. For the CDR3, the DNA is TGTGCCAGCAGCGTATCGGGGACTAGCTACGAGCAGTACTTC. This encodes CASSVSGTSYEQYF. The chain carries TRBV9 and TRBJ2-7; the match to TRBD2 covers 8 bases. CDR3 length equals 14 residues. Germline V CDR1 and CDR2: SGDLS, YYNGEE. Losses at the gene ends were 1 base for V and 3 bases for J; bases not matched to a gene: 3. The variable domain in full, with the rest retrieved from reference TRBV9 and TRBJ2-7, is DSGVTQTPKHLITATGQRVTLRCSPRSGDLSVYWYQQSLDQGLQFLIQYYNGEERAKGNILERFSAQQFPDLHSELNLSSLELGDSALYFCASSVSGTSYEQYFGPGTRLTVT.

This clone was picked up one time. The rearrangement links TRBV5-1 to TRBJ1-1; D remains unclear. This CDR3 is 15 amino acids long. Germline V gives CDR1 SGHRS, CDR2 YFSETQ. V was trimmed by 0 bases and J by 1 base, leaving 10 bases between them. CDR3 loop: CASSLVPWGNTEAFF. CDR3 coding DNA: TGCGCCAGCAGCTTGGTACCCTGGGGGAACACTGAAGCTTTCTTT. The whole variable domain, filled in from reference TRBV5-1 and TRBJ1-1, reads KAGVTQTPRYLIKTRGQQVTLSCSPISGHRSVSWYQQTPGQGLQFLFEYFSETQRNKGNFPGRFSGRQFSNSRSEMNVSTLELGDSALYLCASSLVPWGNTEAFFGQGTRLTVV.

J is TRBJ1-1 and V is TRBV5-1, with 10 bases aligning to TRBD1. CDR1 and CDR2 (germline): SGHRS, YFSETQ. This CDR3 spans 16 amino acids. Trimming cost V 4 bases and J 7 bases; bases outside gene matches: 13. The CDR3 bases are TGCGCCAGCAGCCCAAGACAGGGGGCGACGATTATTGAAGCTTTCTTT. Translated, it gives CASSPRQGATIIEAFF. Full variable domain (outside the CDR3, taken from reference TRBV5-1 and TRBJ1-1): KAGVTQTPRYLIKTRGQQVTLSCSPISGHRSVSWYQQTPGQGLQFLFEYFSETQRNKGNFPGRFSGRQFSNSRSEMNVSTLELGDSALYLCASSPRQGATIIEAFFGQGTRLTVV.

The V gene is TRBV13, the J gene TRBJ2-7; D is unclear. The V end lost 5 bases, the J end lost 2 bases, and 13 bases lay between the germline ends. Germline-derived CDR1 and CDR2 are PRHDT and FYEKMQ (reference sequence). This CDR3 contains 14 residues. CDR3 coding DNA: TGTGCCAGCAGCCGTCCCGGCCGAGCCTACGAGCAGTACTTC. It yields the protein CASSRPGRAYEQYF.

The V gene is TRBV5-1, the J gene TRBJ1-4, with a tentative D call TRBD1 (5 bases). The V and J ends lost 0 bases and 5 bases respectively, with 8 bases between them. Germline loops: CDR1 SGHRS, CDR2 YFSETQ. CDR3 length equals 14 residues. CDR3 in DNA: TGCGCCAGCAGCTTGGACAGGCTAAATGAAAAACTGTTTTTT. Translating gives CASSLDRLNEKLFF.

V and J are TRBV27 and TRBJ2-2; TRBD1 aligns across 8 bases. Germline V CDR1 and CDR2: MNHEY, SMNVEV (reference sequence). Trimming took 5 bases from V and 4 from J; bases not matched to a gene: 9. This CDR3 contains 16 residues. As DNA, the CDR3 is TGTGCCAGCAGTCGACGGGACAGGTCGGGCACCGGGGAGCTGTTTTTT. Translation: CASSRRDRSGTGELFF.

The chain employs TRBV7-2 and TRBJ1-1; 7 bases agree with TRBD1. Germline loops: CDR1 SGHTA, CDR2 FQGNSA. The CDR3 totals 14 residues. The V gene end was trimmed by 6 bases and the J gene end by 0 bases; junction bases not matched to a gene: 4. The CDR3 reads CASSPTGMNTEAFF. The CDR3 nucleotides are TGTGCCAGCAGTCCGACAGGGATGAACACTGAAGCTTTCTTT. Based on the CDR3 plus reference TRBV7-2 and TRBJ1-1, the full variable domain is GAGVSQSPSNKVTEKGKDVELRCDPISGHTALYWYRQSLGQGLEFLIYFQGNSAPDKSGLPSDRFSAERTGGSVSTLTIQRTQQEDSAVYLCASSPTGMNTEAFFGQGTRLTVV.

In regard to this clone: The same CDR3 is also encoded by other DNA sequences in this sample. CDR3 protein: CASSEARGGNQPQHF. Here the CDR3 DNA reads TGTGCCAGCAGTGAAGCGCGGGGCGGCAATCAGCCCCAGCATTTT. The V gene is TRBV2, the J gene TRBJ1-5, with a possible D match to TRBD1 (5 bases). The V end lost 0 bases, the J end lost 2 bases, and 8 bases lay between the germline ends. Germline V gene sequence: CDR1 SNHLY, CDR2 FYNNEI. The CDR3 extends over 15 amino acids. Based on the CDR3 plus reference TRBV2 and TRBJ1-5, the full variable domain is EPEVTQTPSHQVTQMGQEVILRCVPISNHLYFYWYRQILGQKVEFLVSFYNNEISEKSEIFDDQFSVERPDGSNFTLKIRSTKLEDSAMYFCASSEARGGNQPQHFGDGTRLSIL.